A selection of T cell receptor beta chains follows, all from one sample in a study of OX40 agonist ivuxolimab in advanced cancers. TCRdb's copy holds only in-frame clones and misses some; the assay was immunoSEQ multiplex PCR. The profile shows around 80,000 clones, around 84% of them singletons. The sample consisted of CD4+ or CD8+ T cells sorted from blood, taken in a trial of the OX40 agonist ivuxolimab. These TCRs come from an adult with an advanced solid tumor such as melanoma, head and neck, liver or kidney cancer. Both conserved end residues are part of each CDR3. The D gene is left open where the match is weak. The size field is filled for only some rows; it gives once, few, many or a size class.

j_call	v_call	d_call	clone_size	cdr3_nt	cdr3_aa
TRBJ2-2	TRBV9	TRBD1	-	TGTGCCAGCAGCAGAGGAACAGGGGCGAACACCGGGGAGCTGTTTTTT	CASSRGTGANTGELFF
TRBJ1-1	TRBV7-9	-	-	TGTGCCAGCAGCTTAGGGATGGACACTGAAGCTTTCTTT	CASSLGMDTEAFF
TRBJ2-3	TRBV5-1	-	-	TGCGCCAGCAGCTTGGGAGGGAGCCGCACAGATACGCAGTATTTT	CASSLGGSRTDTQYF
TRBJ2-2	TRBV28	-	few	TGTGCCAGCAGAACCCCGGACCGACACACCGGGGAGCTGTTTTTT	CASRTPDRHTGELFF
TRBJ1-4	TRBV5-1	-	-	TGCGCCAGCAGCCCCGGGGTTGAAATGGAAAAACTGTTTTTT	CASSPGVEMEKLFF
TRBJ2-7	TRBV28	TRBD1	-	TGTGCCAGCAGCCAAGGACAGGGGCCAAAGTTATACGAGCAGTACTTC	CASSQGQGPKLYEQYF
TRBJ2-1	TRBV30	-	-	TGTGCCTGGAGTGTAAGGAGAGATGAGCAGTTCTTC	CAWSVRRDEQFF
TRBJ2-1	TRBV9	-	-	TGTGCCAGCAGCGTAGGTGACTCTGGCGGTGAGCAGTTCTTC	CASSVGDSGGEQFF
TRBJ2-5	TRBV18	-	-	TGTGCCAGCTCATCACAGGGAAGAGAGACCCAGTACTTC	CASSSQGRETQYF
TRBJ2-7	TRBV4-1	-	-	TGCGCCAGCAGCTGGTCAGGTGATACCTACGAGCAGTACTTC	CASSWSGDTYEQYF
TRBJ2-1	TRBV5-1	TRBD1	-	TGCGCCAGCAGCGAGGACAGGGGAGCCGTCGATGAGCAGTTCTTC	CASSEDRGAVDEQFF
TRBJ1-2	TRBV6-6	TRBD1	-	TGTGCCAGCAGTCGAAGACGGACAGGCGGTGGCTATGGCTACACCTTC	CASSRRRTGGGYGYTF
TRBJ2-7	TRBV4-3	-	-	TGCGCCAGCAGCCAAGACCGGGACGCCCGTTACGAGCAGTACTTC	CASSQDRDARYEQYF
TRBJ1-2	TRBV30	-	-	TGTGCCTGGCTAGGATGGGGGGGAATTAACTATGGCTACACCTTC	CAWLGWGGINYGYTF